This T cell receptor (beta chain) was retrieved from a study of blood T cell repertoires in COVID-19. Unmatched junction bases numbered 17, after V lost 7 bases and J lost 3 bases. The CDR3 consists of 19 residues. Germline values: CDR1 SNHLY, CDR2 FYNNEI. TCRdb keeps only in-frame clones here, not all; method: immunoSEQ multiplex PCR. The data contain approximately 160,000 clones, under 85% of them seen just once; the ten biggest clones take up roughly 2.8%. This clonotype was sampled from a man in his 70s with acute or convalescent COVID-19. The J gene is TRBJ2-1, the V gene TRBV2, with 11 nucleotides matching TRBD2. The sequencing input was peripheral blood. CDR3 residues: CASNPGGLAGGLSYNEQFF. Here the CDR3 DNA reads TGTGCCAGCAACCCGGGGGGTCTAGCGGGAGGCTTAAGCTACAATGAGCAGTTCTTC.